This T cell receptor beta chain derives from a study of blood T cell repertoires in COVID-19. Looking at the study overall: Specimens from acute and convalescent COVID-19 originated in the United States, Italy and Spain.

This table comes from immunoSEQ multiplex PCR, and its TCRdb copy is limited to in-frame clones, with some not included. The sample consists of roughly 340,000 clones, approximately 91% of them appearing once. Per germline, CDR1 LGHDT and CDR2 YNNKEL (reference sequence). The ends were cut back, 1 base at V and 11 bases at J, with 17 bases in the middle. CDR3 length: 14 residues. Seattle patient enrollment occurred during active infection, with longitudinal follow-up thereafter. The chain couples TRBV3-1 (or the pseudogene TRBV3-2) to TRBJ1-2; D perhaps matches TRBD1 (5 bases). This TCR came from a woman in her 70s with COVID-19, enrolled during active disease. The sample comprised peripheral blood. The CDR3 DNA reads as TGTGCCAGCAGCCAAGGAGGATCTCGGGACTATTACACCTTC. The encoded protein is CASSQGGSRDYYTF.